This T cell receptor beta chain stems from a study of OX40 agonist ivuxolimab in advanced cancers. The study's findings and limits: Researchers report that CD8+ T cells had, on average, more expanded clones than CD4+.

The repertoire was sequenced with immunoSEQ multiplex PCR; TCRdb's copy has only in-frame clones and lacks some. The sample carries some 120,000 clones, less than 95% recorded once. Looked up from germline, CDR1 is MNHEY and CDR2 is SMNVEV (reference sequence). V was cut by 3 bases and J by 6 bases, with 15 bases left in between. The CDR3 extends over 14 amino acids. Blood samples were obtained at baseline, cycle 4 day 1, and cycle 7 day 1. A note on this clone: Antigen: not known.

The sample in question was CD4+ or CD8+ T cells sorted from blood, obtained in a trial of the OX40 agonist ivuxolimab. The clonotype was recovered from an adult with an advanced solid tumor such as melanoma, head and neck, liver or kidney cancer. The chain carries TRBV27 and TRBJ2-7; D may match TRBD1 or TRBD2 (5 bases each). This chain's CDR3 is CASSLSRETGEQYF. The DNA for the CDR3 is TGTGCCAGCAGTTTGAGCCGGGAAACAGGCGAGCAGTACTTC.